These 6 T cell receptor beta chains were all obtained from the same sample, sequenced in a study of blood T cell repertoires in COVID-19. Assay used: immunoSEQ multiplex PCR; TCRdb lists only in-frame clones, some missing. The data hold approximately 150,000 clones, with 79% observed a single time. Specimen: peripheral blood. The origin of the receptors is a woman aged 60 to 75 with COVID-19, enrolled during active disease.

The rearrangement links TRBV6-2 or TRBV6-3 to TRBJ2-3, with 7 bases fitting TRBD2. The V and J ends lost 5 bases and 2 bases, in that order; junction bases with no gene match: 4. This CDR3 has 14 residues. Germline values: CDR1 MNHEY, CDR2 SVGEGT. The CDR3 nucleotides read TGTGCCAGCAGTCAGAGACTAGCCACAGATACGCAGTATTTT. It specifies CASSQRLATDTQYF.

Only one count was recorded for this clone. The chain carries TRBV5-1 and TRBJ1-2, with 11 nucleotides matching TRBD1. The V and J ends lost 0 bases and 3 bases, in that order; junction bases with no gene match: 7. Germline CDR1 reads SGHRS; CDR2 reads YFSETQ. This CDR3 comprises 17 residues. CDR3 nucleotide sequence: TGCGCCAGCAGCTTGGGTTACGGACAGGGGGCTGACTATGGCTACACCTTC. This translates into CASSLGYGQGADYGYTF. Full variable domain (missing parts from reference TRBV5-1 and TRBJ1-2): KAGVTQTPRYLIKTRGQQVTLSCSPISGHRSVSWYQQTPGQGLQFLFEYFSETQRNKGNFPGRFSGRQFSNSRSEMNVSTLELGDSALYLCASSLGYGQGADYGYTFGSGTRLTVV.

V usage is TRBV11-3 and J usage is TRBJ2-2, with 10 bases aligning to TRBD1. V lost 3 bases, J lost 3 bases, and 1 base stayed unmatched. Per germline, CDR1 SGHNT and CDR2 YENEEA. This CDR3 is 15 amino acids long. The CDR3 loop is CASSLGQGYTGELFF. In DNA, the CDR3 is TGTGCCAGCAGCTTGGGACAGGGGTACACCGGGGAGCTGTTTTTT.

The gene calls are TRBV6-2 or TRBV6-3 and TRBJ1-2; 7 bases align to TRBD1. Germline trimming cut 4 bases from V and 8 bases from J; bases unmatched to any gene: 13. The CDR3 is 15 residues long. The germline CDR1 and CDR2 sequences are MNHEY and SVGEGT. The CDR3 DNA reads TGTGCCAGCAGTTTGCTGACCACAGGGGTCCGGGGCTACACCTTC. It translates to CASSLLTTGVRGYTF.

The chain combines TRBV5-4 with TRBJ1-4, with 7 bases aligning to TRBD1. The length of the CDR3 is 16 residues. V lost 2 bases and J lost 5; bases outside the gene matches: 9. The germline V gene has CDR1 SGHNT and CDR2 YYREEE (reference sequence). CDR3 in amino acids: CASSFGRGTANEKLFF. CDR3 nucleotide sequence: TGTGCCAGCAGCTTTGGCCGGGGGACAGCGAATGAAAAACTGTTTTTT.

The V call is TRBV30, the J call TRBJ2-1; D is perhaps TRBD2 (5 bases). The CDR3 sequence is 13 residues long. In germline, CDR1 is GTSNPN, CDR2 SVGIG (reference sequence). Trimming cost V 2 bases and J 6 bases, with 11 bases left between them. This CDR3 reads CAWSRGSGNEQFF. The CDR3 nucleotides read TGTGCCTGGAGTAGAGGGAGTGGCAATGAGCAGTTCTTC.